The rows below give T cell receptor beta chains drawn from one sample of a study of T cell responses to AZD1222 COVID-19 vaccine. Profiling relied on immunoSEQ multiplex PCR, and the TCRdb table lists in-frame clones only, not all of them. The sample lists 150,000 or so clones; 80% to 90% were seen once. The material was peripheral blood, obtained after recovery from COVID-19. These receptor sequences come from an adult who had recovered from COVID-19. Each CDR3 is given with its conserved first and last residue. A D gene is named only where the DNA matches it firmly. Clone size is stated in some rows and not others, as once, few, many or a class when expanded.

j_call | clone_size | d_call | v_call | cdr3_aa
TRBJ2-3 | NA | TRBD2 | TRBV7-3 | CASSLSAGRGAADTQYF
TRBJ2-5 | NA | NA | TRBV18 | CASSSPGDQETQYF
TRBJ2-7 | NA | NA | TRBV19 | CASSITRGGEQYF
TRBJ1-1 | NA | NA | TRBV4-3 | CASSQGRNTEAFF
TRBJ2-4 | NA | NA | TRBV6-6 | CASSYSGDIQYF
TRBJ2-3 | NA | NA | TRBV3-1/TRBV3-2 | CASSLSTDTQYF
TRBJ1-2 | NA | NA | TRBV6-5 | CASSPIEGLYGYTF
TRBJ1-5 | NA | NA | TRBV7-2 | CASSLDVGGNQPQHF
TRBJ1-1 | NA | TRBD1 | TRBV7-9 | CASSFWRGRLNTEAFF
TRBJ2-7 | NA | NA | TRBV27 | CASRARAGPPGNEQYF
TRBJ1-1 | NA | NA | TRBV9 | CASSVKGGTMNTEAFF
TRBJ2-5 | once | NA | TRBV7-7 | CASSLGAIQGETQYF
TRBJ1-1 | NA | TRBD1 | TRBV2 | CASTFDRGHEAFF
TRBJ2-1 | once | NA | TRBV11-3 | CASSLRRGDYNEQFF
TRBJ1-6 | NA | TRBD1 | TRBV5-8 | CASSAGTGESPLHF